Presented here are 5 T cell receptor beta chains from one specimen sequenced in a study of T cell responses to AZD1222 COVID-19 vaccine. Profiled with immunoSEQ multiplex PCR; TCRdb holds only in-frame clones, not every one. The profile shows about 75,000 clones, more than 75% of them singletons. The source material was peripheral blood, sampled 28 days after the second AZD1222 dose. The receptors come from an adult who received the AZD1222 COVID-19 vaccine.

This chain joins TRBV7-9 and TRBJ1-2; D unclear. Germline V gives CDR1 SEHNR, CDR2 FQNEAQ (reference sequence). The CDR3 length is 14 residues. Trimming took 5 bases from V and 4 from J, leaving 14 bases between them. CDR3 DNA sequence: TGTGCCAGCAGCAAGTCTCAGATCGGCTATGGCTACACCTTC. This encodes CASSKSQIGYGYTF.

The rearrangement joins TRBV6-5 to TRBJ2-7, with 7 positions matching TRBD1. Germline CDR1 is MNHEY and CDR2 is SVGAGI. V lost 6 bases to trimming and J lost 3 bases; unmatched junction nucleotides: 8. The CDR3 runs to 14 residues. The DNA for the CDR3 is TGTGCCAGCAGGACCTCCCGGGACAGCTACGAGCAGTACTTC. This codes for CASRTSRDSYEQYF.

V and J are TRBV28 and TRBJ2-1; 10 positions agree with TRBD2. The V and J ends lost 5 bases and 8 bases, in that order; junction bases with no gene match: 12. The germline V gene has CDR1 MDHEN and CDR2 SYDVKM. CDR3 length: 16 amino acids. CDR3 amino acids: CASSLSLSGGLDEQFF. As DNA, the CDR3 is TGTGCCAGCAGTCTTTCCCTTAGCGGGGGGCTGGATGAGCAGTTCTTC. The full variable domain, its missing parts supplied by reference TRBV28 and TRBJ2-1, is DVKVTQSSRYLVKRTGEKVFLECVQDMDHENMFWYRQDPGLGLRLIYFSYDVKMKEKGDIPEGYSVSREKKERFSLILESASTNQTSMYLCASSLSLSGGLDEQFFGPGTRLTVL.

CDR3 sequence: CASSLNGQPQHF. The CDR3, as DNA: TGTGCCAGCAGCTTAAACGGTCAGCCCCAGCATTTT. The rearrangement uses TRBV11-2 and TRBJ1-5; D is uncertain. Germline V CDR1 and CDR2: SGHAT, FQNNGV. Trimming removed 2 bases from V and 6 bases from J, with 5 bases in between. The CDR3 covers 12 residues.

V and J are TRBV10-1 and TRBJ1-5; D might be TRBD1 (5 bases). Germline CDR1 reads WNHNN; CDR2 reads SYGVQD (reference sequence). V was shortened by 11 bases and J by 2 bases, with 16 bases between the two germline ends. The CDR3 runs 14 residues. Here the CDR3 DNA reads TGCGCCTCCCGGACCGGGACGGGCAATCAGCCCCAGCATTTT. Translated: CASRTGTGNQPQHF.